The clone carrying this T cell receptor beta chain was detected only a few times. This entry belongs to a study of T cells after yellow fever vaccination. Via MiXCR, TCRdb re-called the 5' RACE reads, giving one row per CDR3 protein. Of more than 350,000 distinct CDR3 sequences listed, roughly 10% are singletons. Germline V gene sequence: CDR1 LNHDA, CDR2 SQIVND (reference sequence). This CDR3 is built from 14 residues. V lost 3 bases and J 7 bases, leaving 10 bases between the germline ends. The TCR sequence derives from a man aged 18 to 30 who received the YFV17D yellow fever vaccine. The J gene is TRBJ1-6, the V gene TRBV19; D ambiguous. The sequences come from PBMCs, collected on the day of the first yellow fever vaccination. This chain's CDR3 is CASSIAFWNSPLHF. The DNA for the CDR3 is TGTGCCAGTAGTATTGCGTTTTGGAATTCACCCCTCCACTTT.